Listed below are T cell receptor beta chains from one sample, sequenced in a study of PD-L1 blockade in urothelial cancer. Generated by immunoSEQ multiplex PCR, the TCRdb table keeps only in-frame clones and is missing some. Found here are about 53,000 clones, roughly 85% of them singletons; the top ten hold 14% to 15%. This specimen consisted of PBMCs, obtained around atezolizumab (anti-PD-L1) treatment. Receptor source: a woman in her sixties or seventies with urothelial cancer. Each CDR3 is given with its conserved first and last residue. The D gene is left open where the match is weak. Clone size is not always given. Where it is, it says once, few, many or a class for expanded clones.

cdr3_length	j_call	v_call	clone_size	d_call	cdr3_nt	cdr3_aa
14	TRBJ1-4	TRBV27	NA	NA	TGTGCCAGCAGATCTAGCCCAAGTTATGAAAAACTGTTTTTT	CASRSSPSYEKLFF
13	TRBJ1-2	TRBV5-1	NA	NA	TGCGCCAGCAGGATCAGGGGTGGCTATGGCTACACCTTC	CASRIRGGYGYTF
13	TRBJ2-7	TRBV5-6	NA	NA	TGTGCCAGCAGCGCGGGGGCAGATTACGAGCAGTACTTC	CASSAGADYEQYF
14	TRBJ1-1	TRBV10-3	NA	TRBD1	TGTGCCATCAGGGAGACAGGGACGAACACTGAAGCTTTCTTT	CAIRETGTNTEAFF
16	TRBJ2-3	TRBV13	NA	NA	TGTGCCAGCAGCCCCTCCGGGATGTCTAGCACAGATACGCAGTATTTT	CASSPSGMSSTDTQYF
15	TRBJ2-2	TRBV6-5	NA	TRBD2	TGTGCCAGCACCCCCCCGGGGGGGCGAAACGGGGAGCTGTTTTTT	CASTPPGGRNGELFF
15	TRBJ1-3	TRBV4-1	NA	NA	TGCGCCAGCAGCCAAGCTAGGACTTCTGGAAACACCATATATTTT	CASSQARTSGNTIYF
17	TRBJ2-1	TRBV5-4	once	NA	TGTGCCAGCAGGTTCGCGGGACAGCGGATCTCCTACAATGAGCAGTTCTTC	CASRFAGQRISYNEQFF
15	TRBJ1-6	TRBV5-1	NA	TRBD1	TGCGCCAGCAGCTTGGGTGGACAGGTATATTCACCCCTCCACTTT	CASSLGGQVYSPLHF
14	TRBJ1-1	TRBV7-9	NA	TRBD1	TGTGCCAGCAGCCGTAATCAGGGGGGCACTGAAGCTTTCTTT	CASSRNQGGTEAFF
16	TRBJ1-1	TRBV4-1	NA	NA	TGCGCCAGCAGCCAAGAAATGTTGCGGACATACACTGAAGCTTTCTTT	CASSQEMLRTYTEAFF
12	TRBJ2-7	TRBV10-1	once	NA	TGCGCCAGCAGTGAGTCTGTCGACAAGCAGTACTTC	CASSESVDKQYF
16	TRBJ2-1	TRBV5-1	NA	TRBD2	TGCGCCAGCAGCGGGGGACTAGCGGGAAGGTACAATGAGCAGTTCTTC	CASSGGLAGRYNEQFF
12	TRBJ2-7	TRBV6-5	NA	NA	TGTGCCAGCAGCCCAGGGTCTTACGAGCAGTACTTC	CASSPGSYEQYF
13	TRBJ2-7	TRBV11-2	NA	NA	TGTGCCAGCAGCTTAGCCAGGGCGCGGGAGCAGTACTTC	CASSLARAREQYF
14	TRBJ1-1	TRBV7-8	NA	NA	TGTGCCAGCAGCTTAGAGGGGGTAGGCACTGAAGCTTTCTTT	CASSLEGVGTEAFF
15	TRBJ2-1	TRBV10-1	few	TRBD2	TGCGCCAGCAGTCCTAGCGGGAGGGCCGGGGGTGAGCAGTTCTTC	CASSPSGRAGGEQFF
15	TRBJ1-2	TRBV6-5	NA	TRBD1	TGTGCCAGCAGTTACCGCTACAGGGGTACGACTGGCTACACCTTC	CASSYRYRGTTGYTF
15	TRBJ2-7	TRBV7-2	NA	NA	TGTGCCAGCAGCTTAGGTTCCGAGAGAGTCTACGAGCAGTACTTC	CASSLGSERVYEQYF
13	TRBJ2-1	TRBV7-8	once	TRBD2	TGTGCCAGCAGCTTAGCGGGGACTAGCTATCAGTTCTTC	CASSLAGTSYQFF
15	TRBJ2-1	TRBV2	NA	TRBD2	TGTGCCAGCTCTCTCCTAGCGGGAGGGTTAAATGAGCAGTTCTTC	CASSLLAGGLNEQFF
15	TRBJ2-1	TRBV7-2	NA	NA	TGTGCCAGCAGCTTAGGTGTTGGGCTAAACAATGAGCAGTTCTTC	CASSLGVGLNNEQFF
16	TRBJ2-1	TRBV9	NA	NA	TGTGCCAGCAGCGTAGGATCCCCCTGGAGTCCCGATGAGCAGTTCTTC	CASSVGSPWSPDEQFF